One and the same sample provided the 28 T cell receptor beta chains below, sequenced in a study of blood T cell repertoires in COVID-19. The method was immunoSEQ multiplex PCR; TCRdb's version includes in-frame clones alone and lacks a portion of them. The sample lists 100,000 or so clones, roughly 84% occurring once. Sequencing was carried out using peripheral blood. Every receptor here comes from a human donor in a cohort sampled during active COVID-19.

The DNA of the CDR3 is TGTGCCAGCAGCTTGGATCCAGGGTCCACTGAAGCTTTCTTT. Translation: CASSLDPGSTEAFF. The chain recombines TRBV5-4 with TRBJ1-1; weak D call: TRBD1 (5 bases). V lost 0 bases and J 4 bases, leaving 10 bases between the germline ends. Germline V lookup: CDR1 SGHNT, CDR2 YYREEE (reference sequence). The CDR3 runs to 14 residues.

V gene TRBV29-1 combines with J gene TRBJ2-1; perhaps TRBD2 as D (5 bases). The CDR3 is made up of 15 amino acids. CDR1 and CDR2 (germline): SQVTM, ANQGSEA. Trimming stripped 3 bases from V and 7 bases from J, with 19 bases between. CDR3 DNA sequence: TGCAGCGTTGATCAATCGCAACGGGGTGCGAATGAGCAGTTCTTC. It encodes CSVDQSQRGANEQFF.

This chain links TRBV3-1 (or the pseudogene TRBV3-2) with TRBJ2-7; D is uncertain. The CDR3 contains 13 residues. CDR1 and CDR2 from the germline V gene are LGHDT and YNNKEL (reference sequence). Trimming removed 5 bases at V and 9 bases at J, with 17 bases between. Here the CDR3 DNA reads TGTGCCAGCAGCGCATCAAACCTACGAGGGCAGTACTTC. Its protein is CASSASNLRGQYF.

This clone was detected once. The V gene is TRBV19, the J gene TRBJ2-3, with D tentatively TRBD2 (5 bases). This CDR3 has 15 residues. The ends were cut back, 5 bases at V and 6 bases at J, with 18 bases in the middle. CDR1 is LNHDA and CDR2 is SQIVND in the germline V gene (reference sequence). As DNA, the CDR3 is TGTGCCAGTAGTGTACTGGCGGGTTCCCCGGATACGCAGTATTTT. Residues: CASSVLAGSPDTQYF.

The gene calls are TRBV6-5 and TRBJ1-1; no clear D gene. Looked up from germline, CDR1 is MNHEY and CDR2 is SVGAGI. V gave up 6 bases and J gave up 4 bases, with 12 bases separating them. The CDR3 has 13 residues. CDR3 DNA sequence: TGTGCCAGCAGGACGACCAGGTTCACTGAAGCTTTCTTT. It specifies CASRTTRFTEAFF.

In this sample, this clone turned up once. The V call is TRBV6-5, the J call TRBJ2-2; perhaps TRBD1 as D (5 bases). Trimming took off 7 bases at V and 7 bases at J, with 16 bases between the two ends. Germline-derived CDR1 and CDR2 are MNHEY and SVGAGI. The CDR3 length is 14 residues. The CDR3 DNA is TGTGCCAGCACCTTTCGAACAGGTTACGGGGAGCTGTTTTTT. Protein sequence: CASTFRTGYGELFF.

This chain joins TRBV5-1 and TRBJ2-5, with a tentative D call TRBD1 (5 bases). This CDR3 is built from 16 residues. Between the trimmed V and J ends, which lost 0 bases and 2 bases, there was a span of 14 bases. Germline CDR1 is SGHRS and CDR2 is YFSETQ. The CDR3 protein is CASSLEPQGPQETQYF. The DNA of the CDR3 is TGCGCCAGCAGCTTGGAGCCGCAGGGTCCTCAAGAGACCCAGTACTTC.

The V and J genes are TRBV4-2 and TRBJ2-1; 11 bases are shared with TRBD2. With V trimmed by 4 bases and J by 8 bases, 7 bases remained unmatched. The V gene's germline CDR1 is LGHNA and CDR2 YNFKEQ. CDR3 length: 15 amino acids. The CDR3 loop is CASSPTSGTRHEQFF. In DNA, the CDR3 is TGTGCCAGCAGCCCGACTAGCGGGACTCGGCATGAGCAGTTCTTC.

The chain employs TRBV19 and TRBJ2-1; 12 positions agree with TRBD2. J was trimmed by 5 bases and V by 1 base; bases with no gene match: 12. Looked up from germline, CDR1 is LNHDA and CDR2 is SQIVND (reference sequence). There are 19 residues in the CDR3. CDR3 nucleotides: TGTGCCAGTAGTATAGCAGTCGGGCGAAGACTAGCGGGAGACAATGAGCAGTTCTTC. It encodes CASSIAVGRRLAGDNEQFF.

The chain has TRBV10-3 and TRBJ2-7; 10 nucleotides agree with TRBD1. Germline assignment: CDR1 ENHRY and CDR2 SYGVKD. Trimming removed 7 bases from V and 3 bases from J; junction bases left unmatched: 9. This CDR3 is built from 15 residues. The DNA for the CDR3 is TGTGCCATCAAACCCGGACAGGGGGGGTACTACGAGCAGTACTTC. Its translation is CAIKPGQGGYYEQYF.

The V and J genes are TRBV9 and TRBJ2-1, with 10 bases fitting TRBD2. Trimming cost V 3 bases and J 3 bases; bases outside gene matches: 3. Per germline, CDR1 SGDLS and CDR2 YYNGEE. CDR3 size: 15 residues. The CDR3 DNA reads TGTGCCAGCAGCGCCCGGACTAGCGGCTACAATGAGCAGTTCTTC. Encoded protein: CASSARTSGYNEQFF.

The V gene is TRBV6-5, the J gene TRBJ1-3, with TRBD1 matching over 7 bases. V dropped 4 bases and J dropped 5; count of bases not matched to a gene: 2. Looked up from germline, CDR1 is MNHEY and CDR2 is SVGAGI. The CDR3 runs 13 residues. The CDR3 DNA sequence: TGTGCCAGCAGTTCGGGACAGCGAAACACCATATATTTT. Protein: CASSSGQRNTIYF.

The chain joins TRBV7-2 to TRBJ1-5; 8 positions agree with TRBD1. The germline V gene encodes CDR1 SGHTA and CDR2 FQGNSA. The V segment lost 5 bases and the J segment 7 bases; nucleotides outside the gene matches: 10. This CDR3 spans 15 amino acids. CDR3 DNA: TGTGCCAGCAGCCCCGGACAGGGTGCGGTCCAGCCCCAGCATTTT. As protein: CASSPGQGAVQPQHF. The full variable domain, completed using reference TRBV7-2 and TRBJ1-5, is GAGVSQSPSNKVTEKGKDVELRCDPISGHTALYWYRQSLGQGLEFLIYFQGNSAPDKSGLPSDRFSAERTGGSVSTLTIQRTQQEDSAVYLCASSPGQGAVQPQHFGDGTRLSIL.

The CDR3 sequence is CASSLDRSGGGTGELFF. The DNA of the CDR3 is TGTGCCAGCAGCTTAGATCGTAGCGGGGGGGGCACCGGGGAGCTGTTTTTT. The V gene is TRBV11-2, the J gene TRBJ2-2, with 11 bases fitting TRBD2. V trimming: 0 bases; J trimming: 4 bases; junction bases outside the gene matches: 4. CDR1 and CDR2 (germline): SGHAT, FQNNGV. The CDR3 is made up of 17 amino acids.

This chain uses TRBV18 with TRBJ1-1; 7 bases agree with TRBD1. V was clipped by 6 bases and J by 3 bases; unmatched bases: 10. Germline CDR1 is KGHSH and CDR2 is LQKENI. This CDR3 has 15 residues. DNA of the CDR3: TGTGCCAGCTCCCCAGCACAGGGGACTTACACTGAAGCTTTCTTT. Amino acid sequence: CASSPAQGTYTEAFF.

CDR3 sequence (DNA): TGTGCCAGCAGTTACGGGGGGATCAATCAGCCCCAGCATTTT. Residues: CASSYGGINQPQHF. The chain couples TRBV6-5 to TRBJ1-5; D is perhaps TRBD1 (5 bases). This CDR3 spans 14 amino acids. The V gene's germline CDR1 is MNHEY and CDR2 SVGAGI. Trimming took 2 bases from V and 3 from J, leaving 8 bases between them.

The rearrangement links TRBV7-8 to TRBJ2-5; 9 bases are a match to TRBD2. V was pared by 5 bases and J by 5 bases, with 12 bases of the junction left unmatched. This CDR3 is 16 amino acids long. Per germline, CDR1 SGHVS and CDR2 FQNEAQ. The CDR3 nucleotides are TGTGCCAGCAGCACTCGTCGCGGGGGGGGCGGCGAGACCCAGTACTTC. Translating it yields CASSTRRGGGGETQYF.

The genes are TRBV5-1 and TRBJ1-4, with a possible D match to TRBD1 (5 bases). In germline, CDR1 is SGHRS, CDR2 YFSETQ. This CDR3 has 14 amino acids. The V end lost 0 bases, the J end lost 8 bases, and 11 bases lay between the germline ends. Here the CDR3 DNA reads TGCGCCAGCAGCTTGGAAGGGGTTAGAGAAAAACTGTTTTTT. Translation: CASSLEGVREKLFF.

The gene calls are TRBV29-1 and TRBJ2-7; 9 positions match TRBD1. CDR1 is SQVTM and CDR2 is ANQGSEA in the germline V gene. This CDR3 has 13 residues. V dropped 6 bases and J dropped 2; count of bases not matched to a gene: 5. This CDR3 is CSVRDRETYEQYF. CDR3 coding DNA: TGCAGCGTCCGGGACAGGGAGACCTACGAGCAGTACTTC.

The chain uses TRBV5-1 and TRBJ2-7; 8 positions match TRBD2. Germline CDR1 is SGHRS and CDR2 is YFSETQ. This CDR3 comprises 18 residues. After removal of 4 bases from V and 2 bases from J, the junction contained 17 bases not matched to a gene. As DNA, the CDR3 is TGCGCCAGCAGCCCCAGTGCAAAGAGCGGGGGACTCACCTACGAGCAGTACTTC. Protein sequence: CASSPSAKSGGLTYEQYF.

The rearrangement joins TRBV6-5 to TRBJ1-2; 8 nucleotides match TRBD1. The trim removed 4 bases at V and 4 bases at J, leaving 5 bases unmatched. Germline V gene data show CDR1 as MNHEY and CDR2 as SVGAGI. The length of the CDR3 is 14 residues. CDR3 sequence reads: CASSSWDRRYGYTF. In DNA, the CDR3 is TGTGCCAGCAGTTCCTGGGACAGGCGCTATGGCTACACCTTC.

The DNA of the CDR3 is TGCGCCAGCAGCTTGGAGGACGGGGCTGAAGCTTTCTTT. It specifies CASSLEDGAEAFF. The gene calls are TRBV5-1 and TRBJ1-1, with D unclear. The CDR3 runs to 13 residues. The germline gives CDR1 SGHRS, CDR2 YFSETQ. Deletions cut 0 bases from V and 6 bases from J, with 9 bases between.

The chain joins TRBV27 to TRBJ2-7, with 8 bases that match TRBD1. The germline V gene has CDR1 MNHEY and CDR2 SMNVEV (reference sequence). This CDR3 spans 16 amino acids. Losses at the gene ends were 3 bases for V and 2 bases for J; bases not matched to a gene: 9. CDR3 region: CASSLPFDRGTYEQYF. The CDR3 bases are TGTGCCAGCAGTTTGCCTTTTGACAGGGGTACCTACGAGCAGTACTTC.

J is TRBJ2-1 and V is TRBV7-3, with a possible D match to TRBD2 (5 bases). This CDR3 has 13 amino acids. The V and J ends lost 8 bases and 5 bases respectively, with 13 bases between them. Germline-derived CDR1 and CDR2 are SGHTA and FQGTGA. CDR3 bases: TGTGCCAGCGGACTCGGACGAAACAATGAGCAGTTCTTC. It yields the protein CASGLGRNNEQFF.

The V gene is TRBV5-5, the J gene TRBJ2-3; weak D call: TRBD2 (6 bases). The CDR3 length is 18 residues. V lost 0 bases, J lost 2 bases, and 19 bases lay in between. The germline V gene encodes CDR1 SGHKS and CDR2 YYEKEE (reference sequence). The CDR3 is CASSLVWGVQDITDTQYF. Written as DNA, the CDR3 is TGTGCCAGCAGCTTGGTTTGGGGGGTCCAGGATATCACAGATACGCAGTATTTT.

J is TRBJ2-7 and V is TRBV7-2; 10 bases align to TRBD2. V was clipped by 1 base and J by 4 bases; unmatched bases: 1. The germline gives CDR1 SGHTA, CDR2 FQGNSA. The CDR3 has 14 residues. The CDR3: CASSLGAGGYEQYF. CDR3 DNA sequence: TGTGCCAGCAGCTTAGGAGCGGGAGGGTACGAGCAGTACTTC. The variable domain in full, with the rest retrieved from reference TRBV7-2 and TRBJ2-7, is GAGVSQSPSNKVTEKGKDVELRCDPISGHTALYWYRQSLGQGLEFLIYFQGNSAPDKSGLPSDRFSAERTGGSVSTLTIQRTQQEDSAVYLCASSLGAGGYEQYFGPGTRLTVT.

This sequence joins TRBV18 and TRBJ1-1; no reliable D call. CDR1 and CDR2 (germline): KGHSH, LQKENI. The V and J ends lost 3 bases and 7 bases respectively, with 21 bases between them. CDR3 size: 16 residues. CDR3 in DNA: TGTGCCAGCTCACCCTTATCCACAGCGAGCGGAAATGAAGCTTTCTTT. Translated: CASSPLSTASGNEAFF. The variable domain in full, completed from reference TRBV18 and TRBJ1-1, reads NAGVMQNPRHLVRRRGQEARLRCSPMKGHSHVYWYRQLPEEGLKFMVYLQKENIIDESGMPKERFSAEFPKEGPSILRIQQVVRGDSAAYFCASSPLSTASGNEAFFGQGTRLTVV.

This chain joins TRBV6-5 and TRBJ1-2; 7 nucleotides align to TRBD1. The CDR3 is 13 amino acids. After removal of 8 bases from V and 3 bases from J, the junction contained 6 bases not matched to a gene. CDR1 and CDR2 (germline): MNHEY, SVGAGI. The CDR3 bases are TGTGCCAGCTCGACAGGGTCGTACTATGGCTACACCTTC. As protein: CASSTGSYYGYTF.